A single sample is the source of the 16 T cell receptor beta chains below, sequenced in a study of response to subunit inactivated influenza vaccine (dated by TCRdb to 2016 to 2018). The protocol used for the library was RT-PCR. TCRdb records Illumina HiSeq 2500 as the sequencer. In TCRdb, the public reads were trimmed at Q25 with fastp and aligned with MiXCR, with productive beta chains retained. Merged by CDR3 protein, the rows form single entries marked with the most common genes and DNA. The sample data list about 780,000 distinct CDR3 sequences, and roughly 18% of these were observed just once. Approximately 10% of the sample goes to the ten largest clones. Sequenced material: PBMCs from blood, taken roughly 5 days after vaccination. These receptors all come from a man aged 45 to 65 who received an inactivated influenza vaccine. Donor details come from another sample of the same person, matched by shared clones.

This clonotype appeared many times. The V call is TRBV29-1, the J call TRBJ2-1, with D hard to call. The CDR3 length is 8 residues. Germline CDR1 SQVTM, CDR2 ANQGSEA. Trimming removed 7 bases from V and 8 bases from J, with 3 bases in between. The CDR3 spells CSADEQFF. The CDR3 DNA is TGCAGCGCGGATGAGCAGTTCTTC.

The rearrangement joins TRBV4-1 to TRBJ2-1; either TRBD1 or TRBD2 may supply D (5 bases each). The germline V and J ends were trimmed by 1 base and 7 bases, with 11 bases remaining between them. CDR3 size: 14 residues. The germline CDR1 and CDR2 sequences are MGHRA and YSYEKL. The CDR3 is CASSQVGERNEQFF. In DNA form, the CDR3 reads TGCGCCAGCAGCCAAGTGGGGGAAAGGAATGAGCAGTTCTTC.

This chain joins TRBV12-3 or TRBV12-4 and TRBJ1-5; D is uncertain. The V end was cut by 3 bases, the J end by 5 bases, with 8 bases between. This CDR3 spans 13 amino acids. CDR3 sequence (DNA): TGTGCCAGCAGTTTGGCAGATGATCAGCCCCAGCATTTT. It encodes CASSLADDQPQHF.

This clonotype has only a few counts. The chain carries TRBV12-3 or TRBV12-4 and TRBJ2-7, with 7 bases matching TRBD1. The CDR3 has 15 residues. V was clipped by 5 bases and J by 0 bases; unmatched bases: 7. The DNA of the CDR3 is TGTGCCAGCAGTCCGAGACAGGGTCACTCCTACGAGCAGTACTTC. Translation: CASSPRQGHSYEQYF.

In this sample, this clonotype turned up many times. The chain uses TRBV12-3 or TRBV12-4 and TRBJ1-1, with D hard to call. Trimming removed 3 bases at V and 0 bases at J, with 5 bases between. The CDR3 is 13 residues long. The CDR3 loop is CASSLVMNTEAFF. The CDR3 coding sequence is TGTGCCAGCAGTTTGGTGATGAACACTGAAGCTTTCTTT.

This clonotype was seen a handful of times. This chain connects TRBV12-3 or TRBV12-4 to TRBJ1-5, with 10 bases aligning to TRBD1. The length of the CDR3 is 14 residues. The V segment lost 3 bases and the J segment 6 bases; nucleotides outside the gene matches: 2. In DNA, the CDR3 is TGTGCCAGCAGTTTGACAGGGGGCTTTCAGCCCCAGCATTTT. It translates to CASSLTGGFQPQHF.

The CDR3 region is CASSHGEGHRSYNSPLHF. In nucleotides, the CDR3 is TGCGCCAGCAGCCACGGTGAGGGACATCGCTCCTATAATTCACCCCTCCACTTT. The V and J genes are TRBV4-1 and TRBJ1-6; weak D call: TRBD1 (6 bases). Trimming stripped 3 bases from V and 0 bases from J, with 15 bases between. The CDR3 sequence is 18 residues long. Germline V gene data show CDR1 as MGHRA and CDR2 as YSYEKL.

The chain recombines TRBV29-1 with TRBJ2-1; 9 nucleotides match TRBD2. Unmatched junction bases numbered 7, after V lost 5 bases and J lost 2 bases. The CDR3 totals 15 residues. Germline assignment: CDR1 SQVTM and CDR2 ANQGSEA. In DNA form, the CDR3 reads TGCAGCGTTCGAACTAGCGGGCCCCCCTACAATGAGCAGTTCTTC. Its translation is CSVRTSGPPYNEQFF.

The V and J genes are TRBV20-1 and TRBJ1-5; D ambiguous. Per germline, CDR1 DFQATT and CDR2 SNEGSKA (reference sequence). V was cut by 0 bases and J by 5 bases, with 8 bases left in between. The CDR3 contains 13 residues. CDR3 residues: CSARDFSDQPQHF. The CDR3 DNA follows: TGCAGTGCTAGAGATTTTTCGGATCAGCCCCAGCATTTT.

This clonotype was counted only a few times. The gene calls are TRBV5-1 and TRBJ2-5, with TRBD1 matching 7 bases. The V gene's germline CDR1 is SGHRS and CDR2 YFSETQ. The CDR3 has 15 amino acids. V lost 4 bases and J lost 2; bases outside the gene matches: 8. In DNA form, the CDR3 reads TGCGCCAGCAGCGTGACAGGGTGGGGACAAGAGACCCAGTACTTC. Translated: CASSVTGWGQETQYF.

The chain links TRBV7-8 to TRBJ2-2, with D uncertain. The CDR3 extends over 15 amino acids. Germline V gene sequence: CDR1 SGHVS, CDR2 FQNEAQ. Trimming cost V 0 bases and J 3 bases, with 8 bases left between them. The CDR3 DNA is TGTGCCAGCAGCTTAGCTGGGAAGGACACCGGGGAGCTGTTTTTT. Its translation is CASSLAGKDTGELFF.

The chain uses TRBV5-1 and TRBJ2-3; maybe TRBD2 (5 bases). Trimming pared 4 bases from V and 1 base from J, leaving 13 bases between. The germline gives CDR1 SGHRS, CDR2 YFSETQ. The CDR3 has 15 amino acids. The DNA of the CDR3 is TGCGCCAGCAGCCAGAGCGGTGGGGGCACAGATACGCAGTATTTT. This gives the protein CASSQSGGGTDTQYF.

In nucleotides, the CDR3 is TGCAGTGGCCCGCCCCGGGGGACCTACGAGCAGTACTTC. Translation gives CSGPPRGTYEQYF. The rearrangement links TRBV20-1 to TRBJ2-7; possibly TRBD2 for D (6 bases). CDR1 and CDR2 (germline): DFQATT, SNEGSKA (reference sequence). The CDR3 consists of 13 residues. Deletions cut 7 bases from V and 2 bases from J, with 15 bases between.

The gene calls are TRBV28 and TRBJ1-2; unclear D gene. V lost 1 base and J 3 bases, leaving 6 bases between the germline ends. Germline loops: CDR1 MDHEN, CDR2 SYDVKM. This CDR3 is 13 amino acids long. CDR3 coding DNA: TGTGCCAGCAGTTTATACGGTTACTATGGCTACACCTTC. As protein: CASSLYGYYGYTF.

The chain carries TRBV20-1 and TRBJ1-5; 8 bases map to TRBD1. The V gene end was trimmed by 0 bases and the J gene end by 5 bases; junction bases not matched to a gene: 6. Per germline, CDR1 DFQATT and CDR2 SNEGSKA (reference sequence). The CDR3 runs 15 residues. CDR3 DNA sequence: TGCAGTGCTAGAGATCGCGCAGGGGGCTATCAGCCCCAGCATTTT. It yields the protein CSARDRAGGYQPQHF.

This clonotype was counted ten times or more. The chain couples TRBV29-1 to TRBJ2-3, with D possibly being TRBD2 (6 bases). V lost 6 bases to trimming and J lost 2 bases, with 12 bases between them. Germline V gives CDR1 SQVTM, CDR2 ANQGSEA. The CDR3 sequence is 13 residues long. In DNA form, the CDR3 reads TGCAGCGTAAATCGGGGGTCCACAGATACGCAGTATTTT. It codes for CSVNRGSTDTQYF.